The rows below give T cell receptor beta chains drawn from one sample of a study of T-cell reconstitution after alpha-beta-depleted transplantation in children. Each CDR3 protein gets one entry after TCRdb re-called the PCR reads with MiXCR. The sample has about 7,400 distinct CDR3 sequences; 25% to 35% are singletons. The specimen comprised peripheral blood, sampled 60 days after TCRalphabeta/CD19-depleted stem cell transplant. These TCRs come from a boy under two years old who had a stem cell transplant for SCID, so the T cells may come from the graft donor. CDR3s include the opening cysteine and the closing phenylalanine or tryptophan. A D gene is named only where the DNA matches it firmly. A row's size may be missing; if present it is once, few, many or a size class.

D gene: -; V gene: TRBV6-5; clone size: medium-sized; J gene: TRBJ1-6; CDR3 protein: CASSYNRDGSPLHF; CDR3 DNA: TGTGCCAGCAGCTATAACCGGGATGGTTCACCCCTCCACTTT
D gene: -; V gene: TRBV7-8; clone size: -; J gene: TRBJ1-5; CDR3 protein: CASSVSVARGNQPQHF; CDR3 DNA: TGTGCCAGCAGCGTATCCGTCGCCAGAGGGAATCAGCCCCAGCATTTT
D gene: TRBD1; V gene: TRBV6-2/TRBV6-3; clone size: many; J gene: TRBJ1-6; CDR3 protein: CASSFGTGGTPCSYNSPLHF; CDR3 DNA: TGTGCCAGCAGTTTCGGGACAGGGGGGACCCCTTGCTCCTATAATTCACCCCTCCACTTT
D gene: TRBD1; V gene: TRBV5-1; clone size: -; J gene: TRBJ1-2; CDR3 protein: CASSLRTGGINGYTF; CDR3 DNA: TGCGCCAGCAGCTTGAGGACAGGGGGCATCAATGGCTACACCTTC
D gene: -; V gene: TRBV24-1; clone size: once; J gene: TRBJ2-1; CDR3 protein: CATSDVGYEQFF; CDR3 DNA: TGTGCCACCAGTGATGTGGGATATGAGCAGTTCTTC
D gene: TRBD1; V gene: TRBV7-9; clone size: many; J gene: TRBJ2-7; CDR3 protein: CASSRDRGETYEQYF; CDR3 DNA: TGTGCCAGCAGCCGTGACAGGGGTGAAACCTACGAGCAGTACTTC
D gene: -; V gene: TRBV29-1; clone size: medium-sized; J gene: TRBJ2-3; CDR3 protein: CSVEDDTDTQYF; CDR3 DNA: TGCAGCGTTGAAGACGACACAGATACGCAGTATTTT
D gene: TRBD1; V gene: TRBV4-2; clone size: -; J gene: TRBJ2-2; CDR3 protein: CAISPGKDRGSWTGELFF; CDR3 DNA: TGTGCCATCAGCCCCGGCAAGGACAGGGGGTCATGGACCGGGGAGCTGTTTTTT
D gene: -; V gene: TRBV7-9; clone size: -; J gene: TRBJ2-6; CDR3 protein: CASRGRDREYGANVLTF; CDR3 DNA: TGTGCCAGCAGAGGCCGGGACCGGGAGTATGGGGCCAACGTCCTGACTTTC
D gene: -; V gene: TRBV4-1; clone size: many; J gene: TRBJ2-7; CDR3 protein: CASSQVPWKQYF; CDR3 DNA: TGCGCCAGCAGCCAAGTCCCTTGGAAGCAGTACTTC
D gene: -; V gene: TRBV4-1; clone size: few; J gene: TRBJ2-5; CDR3 protein: CASSQNEGRPYQETQYF; CDR3 DNA: TGCGCCAGCAGCCAAAACGAGGGGAGGCCGTACCAAGAGACCCAGTACTTC
D gene: -; V gene: TRBV12-3/TRBV12-4; clone size: -; J gene: TRBJ2-7; CDR3 protein: CASSKGTEWQYF; CDR3 DNA: TGTGCCAGCAGTAAGGGAACAGAATGGCAGTACTTC
D gene: -; V gene: TRBV25-1; clone size: few; J gene: TRBJ2-7; CDR3 protein: CASSEYNSFHEQYF; CDR3 DNA: TGTGCCAGCAGTGAATATAATAGTTTCCACGAGCAGTACTTC
D gene: TRBD2; V gene: TRBV2; clone size: -; J gene: TRBJ2-1; CDR3 protein: CASSASGTSFNNEQFF; CDR3 DNA: TGTGCCAGCAGTGCCTCCGGGACTAGCTTTAACAATGAGCAGTTCTTC
D gene: -; V gene: TRBV25-1; clone size: -; J gene: TRBJ2-5; CDR3 protein: CASSEGGTSGQETQYF; CDR3 DNA: TGTGCCAGCAGTGAAGGCGGAACCTCCGGGCAAGAGACCCAGTACTTC
D gene: -; V gene: TRBV20-1; clone size: medium-sized; J gene: TRBJ2-7; CDR3 protein: CSARVGRPSYEQYF; CDR3 DNA: TGCAGTGCTAGAGTAGGGCGGCCTTCCTACGAGCAGTACTTC
D gene: TRBD2; V gene: TRBV7-9; clone size: few; J gene: TRBJ2-3; CDR3 protein: CASSLILTSGNSDTQYF; CDR3 DNA: TGTGCCAGCAGCTTAATCTTGACTAGCGGGAACTCAGATACGCAGTATTTT
D gene: -; V gene: TRBV5-1; clone size: medium-sized; J gene: TRBJ2-7; CDR3 protein: CASSFRGAAYEQYF; CDR3 DNA: TGCGCCAGCAGCTTTCGGGGAGCTGCCTACGAGCAGTACTTC
D gene: -; V gene: TRBV7-9; clone size: -; J gene: TRBJ2-7; CDR3 protein: CASSLEAPGEQYF; CDR3 DNA: TGTGCCAGCAGCTTAGAGGCGCCTGGCGAGCAGTACTTC
D gene: -; V gene: TRBV7-6; clone size: many; J gene: TRBJ2-3; CDR3 protein: CASSLVTTDTQYF; CDR3 DNA: TGTGCCAGCAGCTTAGTTACCACAGATACGCAGTATTTT
D gene: TRBD2; V gene: TRBV6-4; clone size: medium-sized; J gene: TRBJ2-7; CDR3 protein: CASSGTPGTKQYF; CDR3 DNA: TGTGCCAGCAGTGGAACACCCGGGACTAAGCAGTACTTC
D gene: -; V gene: TRBV24-1; clone size: -; J gene: TRBJ2-1; CDR3 protein: CATSDFGQSSYNEQFF; CDR3 DNA: TGTGCCACCAGTGATTTCGGACAGAGCTCCTACAATGAGCAGTTCTTC
D gene: TRBD1; V gene: TRBV4-1; clone size: medium-sized; J gene: TRBJ2-1; CDR3 protein: CASSQVWTGRNNEQFF; CDR3 DNA: TGCGCCAGCAGCCAAGTATGGACAGGGAGAAACAATGAGCAGTTCTTC
D gene: -; V gene: TRBV20-1; clone size: medium-sized; J gene: TRBJ1-2; CDR3 protein: CSARDLGPPFNYGYTF; CDR3 DNA: TGCAGTGCTAGAGATTTAGGGCCTCCCTTTAACTATGGCTACACCTTC
D gene: TRBD2; V gene: TRBV20-1; clone size: few; J gene: TRBJ2-3; CDR3 protein: CSASRREGRDTQYF; CDR3 DNA: TGCAGTGCTAGTAGGCGGGAGGGCCGCGATACGCAGTATTTT
D gene: -; V gene: TRBV18; clone size: many; J gene: TRBJ2-3; CDR3 protein: CASSGPTDTQYF; CDR3 DNA: TGTGCCAGCTCGGGACCCACAGATACGCAGTATTTT
D gene: -; V gene: TRBV20-1; clone size: once; J gene: TRBJ2-3; CDR3 protein: CSARGSVGTDTQYF; CDR3 DNA: TGCAGTGCTAGAGGCTCGGTGGGCACAGATACGCAGTATTTT
D gene: -; V gene: TRBV10-3; clone size: medium-sized; J gene: TRBJ1-2; CDR3 protein: CAIMGAPLDYGYTF; CDR3 DNA: TGTGCCATAATGGGGGCCCCTCTGGACTATGGCTACACCTTC
D gene: -; V gene: TRBV5-4; clone size: many; J gene: TRBJ2-3; CDR3 protein: CASSLTLEGGTDTQYF; CDR3 DNA: TGTGCCAGCAGCTTGACACTGGAAGGGGGGACGGATACGCAGTATTTT
D gene: TRBD2; V gene: TRBV5-1; clone size: medium-sized; J gene: TRBJ2-3; CDR3 protein: CASSPAPPLAGGLIFSTDTQYF; CDR3 DNA: TGCGCCAGCAGCCCCGCCCCCCCACTAGCGGGGGGCCTCATCTTTAGCACAGATACGCAGTATTTT
D gene: TRBD1; V gene: TRBV7-9; clone size: -; J gene: TRBJ1-1; CDR3 protein: CASSRQGARTEAFF; CDR3 DNA: TGTGCCAGCAGTCGACAGGGGGCGAGGACTGAAGCTTTCTTT
D gene: -; V gene: TRBV12-3/TRBV12-4; clone size: -; J gene: TRBJ2-3; CDR3 protein: CASSLIGAGPTDTQYF; CDR3 DNA: TGTGCCAGCAGTTTAATCGGGGCAGGGCCCACAGATACGCAGTATTTT
D gene: -; V gene: TRBV11-1; clone size: -; J gene: TRBJ2-1; CDR3 protein: CASSFEGEWGNEQFF; CDR3 DNA: TGTGCCAGCAGCTTTGAGGGGGAGTGGGGTAATGAGCAGTTCTTC
D gene: -; V gene: TRBV5-6; clone size: many; J gene: TRBJ1-4; CDR3 protein: CASSPRSHPTTNEKLFF; CDR3 DNA: TGTGCCAGCAGCCCCCGGAGTCATCCGACAACTAATGAAAAACTGTTTTTT
D gene: -; V gene: TRBV24-1; clone size: medium-sized; J gene: TRBJ1-2; CDR3 protein: CATSDFRGRYTF; CDR3 DNA: TGTGCCACCAGTGATTTTCGGGGCCGCTACACCTTC
D gene: -; V gene: TRBV7-9; clone size: -; J gene: TRBJ2-3; CDR3 protein: CASSSYSSVLKDTQYF; CDR3 DNA: TGTGCCAGCAGCTCCTACTCAAGTGTACTGAAAGATACGCAGTATTTT
D gene: -; V gene: TRBV7-3; clone size: medium-sized; J gene: TRBJ2-7; CDR3 protein: CASSLFPGGMYEQYF; CDR3 DNA: TGTGCCAGCAGCTTATTCCCAGGGGGGATGTACGAGCAGTACTTC
D gene: TRBD1; V gene: TRBV5-6; clone size: medium-sized; J gene: TRBJ2-4; CDR3 protein: CASSPRGQGWHIQYF; CDR3 DNA: TGTGCCAGCAGCCCAAGGGGGCAGGGATGGCACATTCAGTACTTC
D gene: -; V gene: TRBV7-9; clone size: many; J gene: TRBJ2-7; CDR3 protein: CASSLPDEQYF; CDR3 DNA: TGTGCCAGCAGCTTACCGGACGAGCAGTACTTC
D gene: -; V gene: TRBV11-2; clone size: many; J gene: TRBJ1-4; CDR3 protein: CASSPGQGNEKLFF; CDR3 DNA: TGTGCCAGCAGCCCTGGGCAAGGGAATGAAAAACTGTTTTTT
D gene: TRBD2; V gene: TRBV2; clone size: medium-sized; J gene: TRBJ2-7; CDR3 protein: CASARGGNEQYF; CDR3 DNA: TGTGCCAGCGCTCGGGGGGGAAACGAGCAGTACTTC
D gene: TRBD2; V gene: TRBV20-1; clone size: few; J gene: TRBJ2-7; CDR3 protein: CSARRAGGKINEQYF; CDR3 DNA: TGCAGTGCTAGAAGGGCGGGAGGGAAAATCAACGAGCAGTACTTC
D gene: -; V gene: TRBV7-7; clone size: -; J gene: TRBJ2-5; CDR3 protein: CASSFRDTNQETQYF; CDR3 DNA: TGTGCTAGCAGCTTCCGGGACACCAACCAAGAGACCCAGTACTTC
D gene: -; V gene: TRBV15; clone size: medium-sized; J gene: TRBJ1-4; CDR3 protein: CATSRDGSLRGADEKLFF; CDR3 DNA: TGTGCCACCAGCAGAGATGGGTCCCTCAGGGGCGCGGATGAAAAACTGTTTTTT
D gene: -; V gene: TRBV2; clone size: many; J gene: TRBJ1-2; CDR3 protein: CASSEARGSF; CDR3 DNA: TGTGCCAGCAGTGAAGCGCGTGGCAGCTTC
D gene: -; V gene: TRBV3-2; clone size: medium-sized; J gene: TRBJ1-5; CDR3 protein: CASSQVTDGRHF; CDR3 DNA: TGTGCCAGCAGCCAAGTAACGGACGGAAGGCATTTT
D gene: -; V gene: TRBV6-4; clone size: few; J gene: TRBJ2-7; CDR3 protein: CASSDGHRPYEQYF; CDR3 DNA: TGTGCCAGCAGTGACGGCCATAGGCCCTACGAGCAGTACTTC
D gene: -; V gene: TRBV18; clone size: many; J gene: TRBJ1-3; CDR3 protein: CASSVTGHRLNSGNTIYF; CDR3 DNA: TGTGCCAGCTCAGTAACAGGTCACCGGCTAAACTCTGGAAACACCATATATTTT
D gene: -; V gene: TRBV3-1; clone size: once; J gene: TRBJ1-4; CDR3 protein: CASWGQMAPLNEKLFF; CDR3 DNA: TGTGCCAGCTGGGGGCAGATGGCGCCCCTTAATGAAAAACTGTTTTTT
D gene: TRBD2; V gene: TRBV5-1; clone size: medium-sized; J gene: TRBJ2-1; CDR3 protein: CASSLRGGTYNEQFF; CDR3 DNA: TGCGCCAGCAGCTTGCGGGGGGGGACCTACAATGAGCAGTTCTTC
D gene: TRBD1; V gene: TRBV9; clone size: medium-sized; J gene: TRBJ2-7; CDR3 protein: CASSDPETGWSEQYF; CDR3 DNA: TGTGCCAGCAGCGACCCCGAGACAGGGTGGTCCGAGCAGTACTTC
D gene: TRBD1; V gene: TRBV24-1; clone size: -; J gene: TRBJ2-3; CDR3 protein: CATSDPASGTETDTQYF; CDR3 DNA: TGTGCCACCAGTGATCCTGCCTCCGGGACAGAGACAGATACGCAGTATTTT
D gene: -; V gene: TRBV10-1; clone size: medium-sized; J gene: TRBJ2-6; CDR3 protein: CASSGKGSSGANVLTF; CDR3 DNA: TGCGCCAGCAGTGGAAAAGGTTCGTCTGGGGCCAACGTCCTGACTTTC